This T cell receptor beta chain appears in the sequencing data of a study of cytomegalovirus exposure and HLA in healthy donors. As for this clone: Its antigen is unidentified.

The CDR3 consists of 14 residues. Germline CDR1 SGHNT, CDR2 YYREEE (reference sequence). V shed 1 base and J 10 bases; nucleotides not matched to a gene: 10. Whole-study findings and limits: A further, later analysis showed that HLA-associated TCR beta chains (compared with equally common others) were more clonally expanded. Highly shared sequence variants in one cluster were likely a sequencing artifact. Despite most TCR sequences being rare, some public TCRs occurred in many donors. A later analysis by the authors found several of the most significant clusters apparently linked to common viral pathogens.

This PCR relied on a set of 60 Vbeta primers and 13 Jbeta primers. Here immunoSEQ multiplex PCR was the method, and the copy in TCRdb shows in-frame clones only, minus some. The profile shows over 110,000 clones, 80% of them singletons. Sequencing was carried out using PBMCs. The rearrangement joins TRBV5-4 to TRBJ1-2; 7 bases match TRBD1. This clonotype was obtained from a man aged 35 to 55 in good health and CMV-seronegative. CDR3 protein: CASSLKIDRVNYTF. Written as DNA, the CDR3 is TGTGCCAGCAGCTTGAAAATCGACAGGGTAAACTACACCTTC.